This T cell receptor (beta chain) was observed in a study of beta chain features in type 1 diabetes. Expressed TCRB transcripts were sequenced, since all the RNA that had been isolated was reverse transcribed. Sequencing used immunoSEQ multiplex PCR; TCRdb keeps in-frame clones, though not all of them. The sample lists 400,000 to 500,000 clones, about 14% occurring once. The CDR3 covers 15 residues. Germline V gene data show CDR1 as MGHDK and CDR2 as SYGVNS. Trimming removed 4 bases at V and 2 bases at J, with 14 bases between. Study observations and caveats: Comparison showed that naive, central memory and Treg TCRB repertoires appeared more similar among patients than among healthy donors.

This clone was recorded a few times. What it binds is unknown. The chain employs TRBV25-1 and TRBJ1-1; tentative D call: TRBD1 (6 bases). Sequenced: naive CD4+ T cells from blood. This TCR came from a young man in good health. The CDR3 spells CASSGSGHVNTEAFF. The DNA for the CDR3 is TGTGCCAGCAGTGGATCGGGACATGTTAACACTGAAGCTTTCTTT.